The sequence of this T cell receptor beta chain was determined in a study of tissue T cells after allogeneic stem cell transplantation. Notes on this clone: Mouse names are used for the genes. The CDR3 is cut off 1 residue early in the read; its end comes from the germline J gene.

J was trimmed by 1 base and V by 4 bases; bases with no gene match: 3. The V gene's germline CDR1 is LGHNA and CDR2 YSYQKL. The CDR3 is made up of 15 amino acids. Method: immunoSEQ multiplex PCR; TCRdb's copy keeps in-frame clones and lacks some. Here the sample spans some 47,000 clones, about three quarters being singletons. This receptor was taken from a pool of C57BL/6 mice in good health. The chain employs TRBV2 and TRBJ2-2; the match to TRBD2 covers 7 bases. The sequencing input was sorted cells pooled from one or two spleens. The CDR3 sequence: CASSLGGGNTGQLYF. The DNA read from the CDR3 is TGTGCCAGCAGCCTCGGGGGGGGAAACACCGGGCAGCTCTAC.